This is a list of T cell receptor beta chains from one sample in a study of post-analysis software for immune sequencing data. MiXCR, applied by TCRdb to the PCR reads, yields one record per CDR3 protein. The table records a few hundred thousand distinct CDR3 sequences, around a third of them present only once. The specimen was blood. The receptor set was obtained from a girl aged 2-17 years with multiple sclerosis. Both conserved end residues are part of each CDR3.

V gene	J gene	CDR3 protein
TRBV9	TRBJ2-3	CASSAVGTGTDTQYF
TRBV28	TRBJ2-3	CASSSPGKGTDTQYF
TRBV5-1	TRBJ1-2	CASSLMTDDYGYTF
TRBV18	TRBJ2-1	CASSGIPGTSGYNEQFF
TRBV6-5	TRBJ1-2	CASGEAVPYGYTF
TRBV9	TRBJ1-2	CAGSVATAGAGYTF
TRBV20-1	TRBJ2-5	CSAMGLAGGRQETQYF
TRBV20-1	.	CSARATGEGYEQYF
TRBV14	TRBJ1-1	CASSQGGGYTEAFF
TRBV5-1	TRBJ1-6	CASSLGSTGNNSPLHF
TRBV5-7	TRBJ1-2	CASSLAGLRGKLSNYGYTF
TRBV18	TRBJ2-6	CASSFSQGDGANVLTF
TRBV6-2/TRBV6-3	TRBJ2-1	CASSSLTGGGFRYNEQFF
TRBV9	TRBJ2-2	CASSVRTSGPTGELFF
TRBV25-1	TRBJ2-1	CASSEALGSETGQFF
TRBV7-3	TRBJ2-3	CASSLVPSDTQYF
TRBV11-2	TRBJ2-5	CASSLFVWTSGGGETQYF
TRBV7-9	TRBJ2-7	CASSAPEDHSYEQYF
TRBV5-1	TRBJ2-1	CASSLPVSSYNEQFF
TRBV3-1	TRBJ2-5	CASSQISGGIQETQYF
TRBV5-6	TRBJ2-2	CASSLDRESVTGELFF
TRBV19	TRBJ1-1	CASSKAGGPDTEAFF
TRBV9	TRBJ1-2	CASSVSSYGYTF
TRBV12-3/TRBV12-4	TRBJ2-7	CASSWQGTYEQYF
TRBV12-3/TRBV12-4	.	CASSLAGGFYEQYF
TRBV4-1	TRBJ1-1	CASSQVKGGGAFF
TRBV5-1	TRBJ2-5	CASSLERYQETQYF
TRBV3-1	TRBJ2-3	CASSQDAWAQYF
TRBV12-3/TRBV12-4	TRBJ2-1	CASIGLAGNNEQFF
TRBV5-1	TRBJ2-5	CASSPDGEETQYF
TRBV7-2	TRBJ1-1	CASSLAWGEAFF
TRBV27	TRBJ1-6	CASCPGQSNSPLHF
TRBV5-1	TRBJ1-2	CASSGGGAGYGYTF
TRBV3-1	TRBJ1-4	CASSQDGVEEKLFF